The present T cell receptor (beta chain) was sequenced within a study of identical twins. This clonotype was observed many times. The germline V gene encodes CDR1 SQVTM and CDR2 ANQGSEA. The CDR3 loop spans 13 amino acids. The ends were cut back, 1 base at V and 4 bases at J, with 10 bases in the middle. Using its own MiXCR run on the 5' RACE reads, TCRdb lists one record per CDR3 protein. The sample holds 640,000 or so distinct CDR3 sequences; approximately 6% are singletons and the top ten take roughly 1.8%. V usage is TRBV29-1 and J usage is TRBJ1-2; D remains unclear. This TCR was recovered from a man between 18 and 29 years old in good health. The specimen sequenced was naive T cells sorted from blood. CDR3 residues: CSVEGGQAYGYTF. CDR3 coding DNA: TGCAGCGTTGAAGGCGGCCAGGCCTATGGCTACACCTTC.